The 27 T cell receptor beta chains presented below share a single source sample, sequenced in a study of T cells in Graves' hyperthyroidism and ophthalmopathy. The source material, RNA transcripts, was used to amplify TCR beta CDR3 regions. The TCR CDR3 was amplified in a first-round RT-PCR using the HTBI primer set. TCRdb analysed the multiplex PCR reads with MiXCR anew, one entry per CDR3 protein. Found here are about 420,000 distinct CDR3 sequences, roughly 15% of them singletons; the top ten hold approximately 5.3%. Sequencing used blood. The receptors were sampled from a woman aged 18-30 years with Graves' hyperthyroidism.

V and J are TRBV7-2 and TRBJ2-1; TRBD1 might be the D (6 bases). Germline V gene lookup returns CDR1 SGHTA and CDR2 FQGNSA. The germline V and J ends were trimmed by 1 base and 3 bases, with 13 bases remaining between them. CDR3 length equals 16 residues. The CDR3 reads CASSLVGAGNYNEQFF. CDR3 sequence (DNA): TGTGCCAGCAGCTTAGTGGGGGCAGGGAACTACAATGAGCAGTTCTTC.

On this clonotype itself: A much larger clonotype is one base distant, so this may be a read error. The rearrangement links TRBV10-2 to TRBJ2-1; 10 bases agree with TRBD1. Germline-derived CDR1 and CDR2 are WSHSY and SAAADI. The CDR3 has 15 residues. This chain's CDR3 is CTSSGTGVFSNEQFF. The CDR3 DNA reads TGCACCAGCAGCGGGACAGGGGTATTTTCCAATGAGCAGTTCTTC.

This clonotype has a count of ten or more. The V call is TRBV5-8, the J call TRBJ2-5; D unclear. Trimming took 2 bases from V and 1 from J, leaving 18 bases between them. Germline values: CDR1 SGHTS, CDR2 YDEGEE. CDR3 length: 17 residues. The CDR3 loop reads CASSFEVPRRSQETQYF. In DNA form, the CDR3 reads TGTGCCAGCAGCTTCGAGGTCCCCAGGCGAAGCCAAGAGACCCAGTACTTC.

This clonotype has only a few counts. The chain is built from TRBV27 and TRBJ2-1; D uncertain. CDR1 MNHEY and CDR2 SMNVEV come from the germline V gene (reference sequence). The CDR3 spans 12 residues. The ends were cut back, 3 bases at V and 6 bases at J, with 6 bases in the middle. Here the CDR3 reads CASSFAPNEQFF. DNA of the CDR3: TGTGCCAGCAGTTTCGCTCCCAATGAGCAGTTCTTC.

A remark on this clonotype: Germline and junction disagree at one end, which may indicate a read error. The chain links TRBV5-4 to TRBJ2-5, with 10 bases identical to TRBD1. CDR1 is SGHNT and CDR2 is YYREEE in the germline V gene (reference sequence). There are 12 residues in the CDR3. CDR3 sequence (DNA): TGTGCCAGCAGCTCTCAAGGGGGGACAGGGGACTTC. Its protein product is CASSSQGGTGDF.

This clonotype has a handful of counts. The chain has TRBV9 and TRBJ2-3; D call uncertain. The CDR3 sequence is 14 residues long. The V and J ends lost 4 bases and 1 base respectively, with 10 bases between them. CDR1 and CDR2 from the germline V gene are SGDLS and YYNGEE. CDR3 bases: TGTGCCAGCAGCCCCCCCCCAGGCACAGATACGCAGTATTTT. It codes for CASSPPPGTDTQYF.

This clonotype was seen a few times. The chain is built from TRBV28 and TRBJ1-6; D is perhaps TRBD1 (6 bases). V was pared by 3 bases and J by 7 bases, with 10 bases between. The CDR3 is 14 amino acids. Germline CDR1 is MDHEN and CDR2 is SYDVKM. This chain's CDR3 is CASSLPRGNSPLHF. The DNA for the CDR3 is TGTGCCAGCAGTTTGCCAAGGGGGAATTCACCCCTCCACTTT.

This chain uses TRBV28 with TRBJ1-2; D possibly corresponds to TRBD1 (5 bases). The V end was cut by 6 bases, the J end by 8 bases, with 16 bases between. The CDR3 length is 13 residues. The germline V gene has CDR1 MDHEN and CDR2 SYDVKM. In DNA, the CDR3 is TGTGCCAGCAGCTTACAGGCCCTTGGGGGCTACACCTTC. Translation gives CASSLQALGGYTF.

This chain joins TRBV14 and TRBJ2-3; TRBD2 aligns across 8 bases. Germline assignment: CDR1 SGHDN and CDR2 FVKESK. After removal of 4 bases from V and 0 bases from J, the junction contained 9 bases not matched to a gene. There are 17 residues in the CDR3. CDR3 in amino acids: CASSPWAGGGSTDTQYF. The DNA for the CDR3 is TGTGCCAGCAGCCCTTGGGCGGGAGGAGGAAGCACAGATACGCAGTATTTT.

Comments on this clonotype: It may be a read error: a sequence one base away is much more abundant. The chain combines TRBV20-1 with TRBJ1-2; D is perhaps TRBD1 (5 bases). Trimming cost V 8 bases and J 8 bases, with 18 bases left between them. The CDR3 spans 12 residues. Germline CDR1 and CDR2: DFQATT and SNEGSKA (reference sequence). This chain's CDR3 is CSTVPREKGYTF. DNA of the CDR3: TGCAGTACTGTTCCCAGGGAGAAGGGCTACACCTTC.

This clonotype has more than one count but fewer than ten. The V and J genes are TRBV20-1 and TRBJ1-6; no definite D call. CDR3 length: 15 residues. V was clipped by 0 bases and J by 2 bases, with 8 bases between them. Germline CDR1 reads DFQATT; CDR2 reads SNEGSKA (reference sequence). CDR3 amino acids: CSARDEGPYNSPLHF. The CDR3 DNA is TGCAGTGCTAGAGACGAAGGGCCCTATAATTCACCCCTCCACTTT.

This clonotype was seen repeatedly, ten times or more. The chain joins TRBV2 to TRBJ2-1, with a possible D match to TRBD1 (6 bases). CDR1 is SNHLY and CDR2 is FYNNEI in the germline V gene. The CDR3 consists of 15 residues. V was clipped by 5 bases and J by 1 base, with 12 bases between them. The CDR3: CASSRTRGSYNEQFF. For the CDR3, the DNA is TGTGCCAGCAGTCGTACGAGGGGGTCCTACAATGAGCAGTTCTTC.

This clonotype was recorded many times. The rearrangement uses TRBV3-1 and TRBJ2-7; TRBD1 matches 7 bases. Germline assignment: CDR1 LGHDT and CDR2 YNNKEL (reference sequence). CDR3 size: 14 residues. Germline trimming cut 4 bases from V and 2 bases from J; bases unmatched to any gene: 5. CDR3 in amino acids: CASSRGQATYEQYF. The CDR3 bases are TGTGCCAGCAGCCGCGGACAGGCTACCTACGAGCAGTACTTC.

This clonotype was detected many times. The chain is built from TRBV5-1 and TRBJ1-1; D is unresolved. Germline-derived CDR1 and CDR2 are SGHRS and YFSETQ. Trimming shortened V by 2 bases and J by 6 bases, and 17 bases separated the two germline ends. The CDR3 covers 15 residues. CDR3: CASSLSWSLDAEAFF. The CDR3 DNA sequence: TGCGCCAGCAGCTTATCATGGAGTTTGGACGCTGAAGCTTTCTTT.

This clonotype has ten or more counts. V gene TRBV28 combines with J gene TRBJ2-2; 8 nucleotides match TRBD1. Germline-derived CDR1 and CDR2 are MDHEN and SYDVKM. J gave up 0 bases and V 3 bases, and 12 bases lay outside the gene matches. CDR3 length equals 19 residues. The CDR3 DNA sequence: TGTGCCAGCAGTTTCTTCGGACAGGGAACCCCCGCGAACACCGGGGAGCTGTTTTTT. Its protein is CASSFFGQGTPANTGELFF.

This clonotype occurred many times. The rearrangement links TRBV20-1 to TRBJ2-7; D gene unclear. The CDR3 totals 12 residues. Per germline, CDR1 DFQATT and CDR2 SNEGSKA (reference sequence). Trimming removed 0 bases from V and 5 bases from J, with 8 bases in between. DNA of the CDR3: TGCAGTGCTAGAGATTCTCCCCACGAGCAGTACTTC. Encoded protein: CSARDSPHEQYF.

The chain carries TRBV19 and TRBJ1-5, with D possibly being TRBD1 (5 bases). Germline V gene lookup returns CDR1 LNHDA and CDR2 SQIVND (reference sequence). This CDR3 has 14 residues. The V and J ends lost 3 bases and 7 bases respectively, with 13 bases between them. The CDR3 spells CASSIPGGKQPQHF. In DNA, the CDR3 is TGTGCCAGTAGTATCCCTGGGGGAAAACAGCCCCAGCATTTT.

This clonotype has a count of ten or more. The J gene is TRBJ1-1, the V gene TRBV24-1, with D maybe TRBD1 (5 bases). Trimming pared 5 bases from V and 4 bases from J, leaving 7 bases between. CDR3 length equals 12 residues. Germline CDR1 reads KGHDR; CDR2 reads SFDVKD. For the CDR3, the DNA is TGTGCCACCAGTGGTGGGGCCACTGAAGCTTTCTTT. This codes for CATSGGATEAFF.

The gene calls are TRBV28 and TRBJ2-1; 8 nucleotides match TRBD2. The CDR3 is 15 residues long. Looked up from germline, CDR1 is MDHEN and CDR2 is SYDVKM. J was trimmed by 9 bases and V by 6 bases; bases with no gene match: 13. The CDR3 DNA follows: TGTGCCAGCAGCCGGCCGGGCGAGCGGGAGCTTGAGCAGTTCTTC. This encodes CASSRPGERELEQFF.

Ten or more counts support this clonotype. V is TRBV7-2 and J is TRBJ2-1, with a weak D call TRBD1 (6 bases). Germline values: CDR1 SGHTA, CDR2 FQGNSA. This CDR3 region has 15 residues. V lost 2 bases, J lost 9 bases, and 17 bases lay in between. The CDR3 is CASSLPPPGEREQFF. Written as DNA, the CDR3 is TGTGCCAGCAGCTTACCGCCCCCAGGGGAACGTGAGCAGTTCTTC.

This clonotype was recorded at least ten times. V is TRBV28 and J is TRBJ2-3, with 11 bases that match TRBD2. Germline-derived CDR1 and CDR2 are MDHEN and SYDVKM. The CDR3 is 16 residues long. V shed 2 bases and J 6 bases; nucleotides not matched to a gene: 7. CDR3 loop: CASSLGTSGIKDTQYF. DNA for the CDR3: TGTGCCAGCAGTTTAGGGACTAGCGGTATTAAGGATACGCAGTATTTT. The full variable domain, its missing parts supplied by reference TRBV28 and TRBJ2-3, is DVKVTQSSRYLVKRTGEKVFLECVQDMDHENMFWYRQDPGLGLRLIYFSYDVKMKEKGDIPEGYSVSREKKERFSLILESASTNQTSMYLCASSLGTSGIKDTQYFGPGTRLTVL.

This clonotype was detected only a few times. The CDR3: CSASGTDEKLFF. CDR3 DNA: TGCAGTGCTAGCGGGACAGATGAAAAACTGTTTTTT. V usage is TRBV20-1 and J usage is TRBJ1-4, with TRBD1 matching 7 bases. The J segment lost 6 bases and the V segment lost 3 bases, leaving 1 base of the junction unmatched. This CDR3 spans 12 amino acids. Germline V CDR1 and CDR2: DFQATT, SNEGSKA (reference sequence).

This clonotype has only a few counts. Compared with germline, one end of the junction differs, possibly owing to a read error. The V gene is TRBV29-1, the J gene TRBJ2-5; 8 bases line up with TRBD1. The CDR3 extends over 14 amino acids. Germline V gene sequence: CDR1 SQVTM, CDR2 ANQGSEA. The CDR3 loop is CSIELTGVGETQYF. The CDR3 DNA sequence: TGCAGCATTGAATTGACAGGGGTAGGGGAGACCCAGTACTTC.

The chain joins TRBV20-1 to TRBJ2-1; possible D gene TRBD2, 6 bases. Deletions cut 6 bases from V and 4 bases from J, with 13 bases between. CDR3 length: 13 amino acids. CDR1 DFQATT and CDR2 SNEGSKA come from the germline V gene (reference sequence). The chain's CDR3 is CSALGGVYNEQFF. The CDR3 nucleotides read TGCAGTGCGTTGGGCGGGGTTTACAATGAGCAGTTCTTC.

This clonotype turned up a few times. J is TRBJ2-7 and V is TRBV18; D might be TRBD2 (6 bases). CDR3 length equals 14 residues. V was trimmed by 5 bases and J by 6 bases, leaving 17 bases between them. CDR1 is KGHSH, CDR2 LQKENI, per germline. CDR3 protein: CASSAGLQAGEQYF. The CDR3 DNA follows: TGTGCCAGCTCAGCGGGGTTACAGGCAGGCGAGCAGTACTTC.

J is TRBJ1-2 and V is TRBV28, with D perhaps TRBD1 (6 bases). In germline, CDR1 is MDHEN, CDR2 SYDVKM. Trimming stripped 8 bases from V and 8 bases from J, with 12 bases between. The CDR3 contains 11 residues. CDR3 residues: CASYRDPGYTF. The DNA for the CDR3 is TGTGCCAGCTACAGGGATCCGGGCTACACCTTC.

This clonotype was counted many times. J is TRBJ2-7 and V is TRBV5-6; D is unclear. Germline assignment: CDR1 SGHDT and CDR2 YYEEEE. V was shortened by 0 bases and J by 7 bases, with 8 bases between the two germline ends. The CDR3 spans 12 residues. The CDR3 loop is CASSLVVGEQYF. Here the CDR3 DNA reads TGTGCCAGCAGCTTGGTTGTCGGAGAGCAGTACTTC.